This entry describes one T cell receptor (beta chain). Trimming took 5 bases from V and 5 from J, leaving 20 bases between them. There are 17 residues in the CDR3. The germline V gene encodes CDR1 SGHRS and CDR2 YFSETQ. Per the authors' pipeline: Per sample, the median was around 100,000 TCRs, with values from approximately 25,000 to 650,000. TCRdb used MiXCR to reprocess the RACE reads, holding one entry per CDR3 protein. What appears here as the V and J calls and clone size reflects TCRdb's work, not the paper's. The table lists fewer than 70,000 distinct CDR3 sequences, roughly 6.7% of them singletons. This entry belongs to a study of human T cells and chemical hapten exposure. Study background: Sensitization used 2% DPC on around 2 cm by around 2 cm upper inner arm skin. Patients, mostly women, had alopecia areata, alopecia totalis or alopecia universalis.

The time point here: pre-sensitization, week 0. Regarding treatment: therapeutic diphenylcyclopropenone sensitization with weekly scalp DPC. Donors were 18 to 70-year-old alopecia patients suitable for DPC. The material was whole blood, obtained in connection with sensitization to the hapten diphenylcyclopropenone (DPC). V gene TRBV5-1 combines with J gene TRBJ1-6, with D perhaps TRBD1 (6 bases). The sequence was collected from a woman aged 25 to 45 with alopecia areata. Some clones in this sample may be carry-over from other donors' samples. In DNA form, the CDR3 reads TGCGCCAGCAGAGATGGGACATCCTATGGAGATAATTCACCCCTCCACTTT. It codes for CASRDGTSYGDNSPLHF.